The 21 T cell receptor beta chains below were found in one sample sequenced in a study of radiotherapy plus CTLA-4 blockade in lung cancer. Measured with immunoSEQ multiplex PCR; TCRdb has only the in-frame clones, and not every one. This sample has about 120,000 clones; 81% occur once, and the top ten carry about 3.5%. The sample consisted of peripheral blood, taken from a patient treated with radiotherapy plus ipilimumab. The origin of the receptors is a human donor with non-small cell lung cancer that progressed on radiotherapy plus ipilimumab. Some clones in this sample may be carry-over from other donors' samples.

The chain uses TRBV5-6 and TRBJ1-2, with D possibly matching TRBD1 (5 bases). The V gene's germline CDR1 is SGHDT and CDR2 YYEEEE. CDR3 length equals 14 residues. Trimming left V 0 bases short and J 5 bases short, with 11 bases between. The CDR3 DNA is TGTGCCAGCAGCTTGGCGGGGACCTCGTATGGCTACACCTTC. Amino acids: CASSLAGTSYGYTF.

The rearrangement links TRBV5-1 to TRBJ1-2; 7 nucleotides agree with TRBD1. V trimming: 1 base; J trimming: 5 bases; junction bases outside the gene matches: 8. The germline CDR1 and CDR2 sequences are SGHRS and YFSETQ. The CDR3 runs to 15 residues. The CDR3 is CASSLLGGPAYGYTF. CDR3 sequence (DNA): TGCGCCAGCAGCTTGTTAGGGGGCCCGGCGTATGGCTACACCTTC. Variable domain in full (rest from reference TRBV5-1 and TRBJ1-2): KAGVTQTPRYLIKTRGQQVTLSCSPISGHRSVSWYQQTPGQGLQFLFEYFSETQRNKGNFPGRFSGRQFSNSRSEMNVSTLELGDSALYLCASSLLGGPAYGYTFGSGTRLTVV.

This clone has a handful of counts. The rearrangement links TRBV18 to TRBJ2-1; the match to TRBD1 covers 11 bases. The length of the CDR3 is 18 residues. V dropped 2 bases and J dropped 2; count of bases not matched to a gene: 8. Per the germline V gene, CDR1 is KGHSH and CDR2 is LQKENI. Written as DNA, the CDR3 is TGTGCCAGCTCACCAGCCGGGACAGGGGGAAGGGCCTACAATGAGCAGTTCTTC. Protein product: CASSPAGTGGRAYNEQFF.

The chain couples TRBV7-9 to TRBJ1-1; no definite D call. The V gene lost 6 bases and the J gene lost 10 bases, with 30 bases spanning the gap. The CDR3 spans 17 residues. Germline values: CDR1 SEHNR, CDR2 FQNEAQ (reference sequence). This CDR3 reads CASSLFLSDNKRVAAFF. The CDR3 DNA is TGTGCCAGCAGTCTTTTCCTATCGGATAATAAGAGGGTAGCAGCTTTCTTT.

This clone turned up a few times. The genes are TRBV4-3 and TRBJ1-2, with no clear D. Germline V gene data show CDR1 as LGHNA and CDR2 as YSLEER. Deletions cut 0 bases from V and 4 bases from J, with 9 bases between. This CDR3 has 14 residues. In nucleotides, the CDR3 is TGCGCCAGCAGCCAAGATCAACAGATCTATGGCTACACCTTC. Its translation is CASSQDQQIYGYTF.

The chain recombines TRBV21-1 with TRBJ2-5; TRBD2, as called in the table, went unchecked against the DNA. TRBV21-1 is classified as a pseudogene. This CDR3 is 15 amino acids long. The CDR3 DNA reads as TGTGCCAGCAGATGGACTAGCGGGGGACTGGAGACCCAGTACTTC. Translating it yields CASRWTSGGLETQYF.

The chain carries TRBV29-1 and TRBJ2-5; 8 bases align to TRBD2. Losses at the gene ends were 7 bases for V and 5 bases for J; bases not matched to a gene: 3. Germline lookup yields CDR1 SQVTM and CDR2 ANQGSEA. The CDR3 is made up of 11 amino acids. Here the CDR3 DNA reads TGCAGCGGGACTAGCAAGGAGACCCAGTACTTC. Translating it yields CSGTSKETQYF.

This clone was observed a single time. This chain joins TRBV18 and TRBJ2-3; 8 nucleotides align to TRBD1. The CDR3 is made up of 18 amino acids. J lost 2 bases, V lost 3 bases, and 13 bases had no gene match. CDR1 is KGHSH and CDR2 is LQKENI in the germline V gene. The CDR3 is CASSPPRGQGGFTDTQYF. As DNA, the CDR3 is TGTGCCAGCTCACCTCCCCGAGGACAGGGAGGTTTCACAGATACGCAGTATTTT.

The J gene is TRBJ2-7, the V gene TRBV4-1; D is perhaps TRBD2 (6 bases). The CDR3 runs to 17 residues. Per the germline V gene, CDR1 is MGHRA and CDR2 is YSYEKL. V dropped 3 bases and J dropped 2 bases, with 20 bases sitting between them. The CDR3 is CASSHRQTTGATYEQYF. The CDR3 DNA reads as TGCGCCAGCAGCCACCGCCAAACAACGGGAGCCACCTACGAGCAGTACTTC.

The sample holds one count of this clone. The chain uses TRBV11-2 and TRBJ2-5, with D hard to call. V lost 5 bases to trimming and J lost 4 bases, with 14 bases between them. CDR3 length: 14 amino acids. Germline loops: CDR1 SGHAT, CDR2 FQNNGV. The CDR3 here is CASSPDLLGETQYF. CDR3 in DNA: TGTGCCAGCAGCCCCGACCTTTTGGGAGAGACCCAGTACTTC.

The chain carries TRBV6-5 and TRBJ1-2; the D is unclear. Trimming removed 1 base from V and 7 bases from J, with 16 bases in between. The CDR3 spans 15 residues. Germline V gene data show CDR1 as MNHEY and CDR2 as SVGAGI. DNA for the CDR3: TGTGCCAGCAGTTACTATTACGGGAAGCAGGCTGGCTACACCTTC. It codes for CASSYYYGKQAGYTF.

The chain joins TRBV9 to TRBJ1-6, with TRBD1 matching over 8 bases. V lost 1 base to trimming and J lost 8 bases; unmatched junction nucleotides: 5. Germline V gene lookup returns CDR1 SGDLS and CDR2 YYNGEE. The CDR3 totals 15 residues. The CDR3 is CASSVRQTGDSPLHF. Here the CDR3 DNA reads TGTGCCAGCAGCGTAAGACAGACAGGGGATTCACCCCTCCACTTT. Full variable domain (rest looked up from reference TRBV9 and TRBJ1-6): DSGVTQTPKHLITATGQRVTLRCSPRSGDLSVYWYQQSLDQGLQFLIQYYNGEERAKGNILERFSAQQFPDLHSELNLSSLELGDSALYFCASSVRQTGDSPLHFGNGTRLTVT.

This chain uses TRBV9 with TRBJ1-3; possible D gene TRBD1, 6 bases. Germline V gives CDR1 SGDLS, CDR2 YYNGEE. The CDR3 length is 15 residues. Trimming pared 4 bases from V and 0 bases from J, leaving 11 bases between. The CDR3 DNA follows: TGTGCCAGCAGCCCGAGGACAGCCTCTGGAAACACCATATATTTT. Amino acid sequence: CASSPRTASGNTIYF.

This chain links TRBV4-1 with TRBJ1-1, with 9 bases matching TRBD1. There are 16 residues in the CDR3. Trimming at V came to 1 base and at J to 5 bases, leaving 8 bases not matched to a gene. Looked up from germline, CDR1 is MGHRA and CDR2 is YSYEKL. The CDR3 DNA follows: TGCGCCAGCAGCCAAGCCTCGGACAGGGGAAAGACTGAAGCTTTCTTT. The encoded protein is CASSQASDRGKTEAFF.

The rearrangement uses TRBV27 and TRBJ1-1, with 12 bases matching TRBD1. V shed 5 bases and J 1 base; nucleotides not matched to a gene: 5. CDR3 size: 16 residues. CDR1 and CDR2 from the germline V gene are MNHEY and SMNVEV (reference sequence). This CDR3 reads CASSHRDRGQNTEAFF. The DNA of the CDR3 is TGTGCCAGCAGTCACCGGGACAGGGGGCAGAACACTGAAGCTTTCTTT.

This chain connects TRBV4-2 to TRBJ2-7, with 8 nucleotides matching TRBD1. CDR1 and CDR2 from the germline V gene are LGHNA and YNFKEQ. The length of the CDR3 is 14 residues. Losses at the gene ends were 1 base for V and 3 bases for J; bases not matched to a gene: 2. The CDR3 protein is CASSQADRGYEQYF. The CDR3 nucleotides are TGTGCCAGCAGCCAAGCCGACAGGGGCTACGAGCAGTACTTC.

As DNA, the CDR3 is TGTGCCAGCACCCTCCCGGGACTAGCGGGGGGGATAAACAATGAGCAGTTCTTC. It encodes CASTLPGLAGGINNEQFF. The chain links TRBV11-2 to TRBJ2-1, with 16 bases identical to TRBD2. This CDR3 contains 18 residues. Germline values: CDR1 SGHAT, CDR2 FQNNGV. Trimming at V came to 7 bases and at J to 5 bases, leaving 11 bases not matched to a gene.

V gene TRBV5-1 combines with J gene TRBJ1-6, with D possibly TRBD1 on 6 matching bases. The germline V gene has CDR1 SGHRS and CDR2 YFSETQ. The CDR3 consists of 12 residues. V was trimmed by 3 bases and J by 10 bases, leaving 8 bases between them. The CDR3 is CASSSGQSPLHF. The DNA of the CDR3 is TGCGCCAGCAGCTCTGGACAGTCACCCCTCCACTTT.

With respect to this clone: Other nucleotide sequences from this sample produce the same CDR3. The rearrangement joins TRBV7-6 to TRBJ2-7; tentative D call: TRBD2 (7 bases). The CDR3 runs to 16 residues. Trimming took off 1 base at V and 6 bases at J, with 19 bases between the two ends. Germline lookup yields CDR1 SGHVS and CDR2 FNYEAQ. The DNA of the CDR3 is TGTGCCAGCAGCTTAGGGGGGGGCAGGGGTCTTGGCGAGCAGTACTTC. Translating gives CASSLGGGRGLGEQYF.

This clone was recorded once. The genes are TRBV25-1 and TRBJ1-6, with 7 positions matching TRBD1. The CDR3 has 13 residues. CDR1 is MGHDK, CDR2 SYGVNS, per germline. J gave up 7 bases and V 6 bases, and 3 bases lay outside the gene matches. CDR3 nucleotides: TGTGCCAGCAGGGGACAGTTAAATTCACCCCTCCACTTT. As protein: CASRGQLNSPLHF.

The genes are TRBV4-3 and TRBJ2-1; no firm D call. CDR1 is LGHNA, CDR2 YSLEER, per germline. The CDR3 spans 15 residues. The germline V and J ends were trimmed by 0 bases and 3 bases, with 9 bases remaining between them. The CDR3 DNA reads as TGCGCCAGCAGCCAAGAAGGCGATGGCTACAATGAGCAGTTCTTC. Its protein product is CASSQEGDGYNEQFF.